This T cell receptor (beta chain) was sequenced during a study of T cell changes during pregnancy in multiple sclerosis. The V segment lost 2 bases and the J segment 1 base; nucleotides outside the gene matches: 3. Per the germline V gene, CDR1 is SGDLS and CDR2 is YYNGEE. This CDR3 spans 14 amino acids. Generated by immunoSEQ multiplex PCR, the TCRdb table keeps only in-frame clones and is missing some. Among about 57,000 clones listed, under 95% were seen once. This chain joins TRBV9 and TRBJ2-7, with 7 bases fitting TRBD1. The TCR sequence derives from a female donor in good health, enrolled as a control in a pregnancy study. Here the sequenced sample was peripheral blood, taken after pregnancy. The DNA for the CDR3 is TGTGCCAGCAGCGTGACAGGGTCGTCCTACGAGCAGTACTTC. It yields the protein CASSVTGSSYEQYF. Drawing the rest from reference TRBV9 and TRBJ2-7, the complete variable domain is DSGVTQTPKHLITATGQRVTLRCSPRSGDLSVYWYQQSLDQGLQFLIQYYNGEERAKGNILERFSAQQFPDLHSELNLSSLELGDSALYFCASSVTGSSYEQYFGPGTRLTVT.